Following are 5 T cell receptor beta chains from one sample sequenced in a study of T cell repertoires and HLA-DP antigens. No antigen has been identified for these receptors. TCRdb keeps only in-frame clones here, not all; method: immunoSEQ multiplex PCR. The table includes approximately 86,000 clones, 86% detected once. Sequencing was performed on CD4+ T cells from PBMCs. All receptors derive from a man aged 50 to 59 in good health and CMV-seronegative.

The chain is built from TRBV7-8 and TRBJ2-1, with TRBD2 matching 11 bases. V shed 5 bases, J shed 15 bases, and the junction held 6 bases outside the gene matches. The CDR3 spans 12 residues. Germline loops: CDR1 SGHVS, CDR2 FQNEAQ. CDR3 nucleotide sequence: TGTGCCAGCAGCCCCCGACTAGCGGGGCGGTTCTTC. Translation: CASSPRLAGRFF.

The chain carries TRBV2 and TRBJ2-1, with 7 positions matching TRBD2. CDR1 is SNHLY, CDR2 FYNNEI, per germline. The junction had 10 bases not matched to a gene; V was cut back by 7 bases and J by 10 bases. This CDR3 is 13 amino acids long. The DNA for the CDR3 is TGTGCCAGCACCACGCGGGAGATAGGGGAGCAGTTCTTC. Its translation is CASTTREIGEQFF.

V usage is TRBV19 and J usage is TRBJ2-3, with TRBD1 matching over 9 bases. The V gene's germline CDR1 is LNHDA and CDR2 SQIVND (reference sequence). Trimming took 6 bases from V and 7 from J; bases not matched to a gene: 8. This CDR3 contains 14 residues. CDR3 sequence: CASSHDRGGYTQYF. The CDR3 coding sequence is TGTGCCAGTAGCCACGACAGGGGGGGATATACGCAGTATTTT. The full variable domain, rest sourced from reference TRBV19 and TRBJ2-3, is DGGITQSPKYLFRKEGQNVTLSCEQNLNHDAMYWYRQDPGQGLRLIYYSQIVNDFQKGDIAEGYSVSREKKESFPLTVTSAQKNPTAFYLCASSHDRGGYTQYFGPGTRLTVL.

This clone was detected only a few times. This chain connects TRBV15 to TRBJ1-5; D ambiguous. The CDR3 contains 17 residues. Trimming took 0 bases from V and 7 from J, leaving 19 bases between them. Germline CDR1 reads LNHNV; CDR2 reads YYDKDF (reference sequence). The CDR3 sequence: CATSREASLVRGQPQHF. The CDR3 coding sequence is TGTGCCACCAGCAGAGAAGCGTCTTTGGTCCGGGGACAGCCCCAGCATTTT.

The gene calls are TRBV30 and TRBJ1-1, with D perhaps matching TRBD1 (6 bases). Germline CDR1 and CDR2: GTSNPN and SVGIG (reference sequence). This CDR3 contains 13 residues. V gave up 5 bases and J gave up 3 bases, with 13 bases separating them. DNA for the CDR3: TGTGCCTGGGGTACAGGGAGGTACACTGAAGCTTTCTTT. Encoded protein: CAWGTGRYTEAFF. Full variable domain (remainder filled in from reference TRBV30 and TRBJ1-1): SQTIHQWPATLVQPVGSPLSLECTVEGTSNPNLYWYRQAAGRGLQLLFYSVGIGQISSEVPQNLSASRPQDRQFILSSKKLLLSDSGFYLCAWGTGRYTEAFFGQGTRLTVV.